Listed below are T cell receptor beta chains from one sample, sequenced in a study of blood T cell repertoires in COVID-19. The table came from immunoSEQ multiplex PCR; TCRdb's copy has only in-frame clones and leaves some out. The table shows 150,000 or so clones, with roughly 87% occurring only once. Sequenced sample: peripheral blood. The receptors were gathered from a human donor in a cohort sampled during active COVID-19. The CDR3 runs from the conserved cysteine through the conserved F or W. A D gene is named only where the DNA matches it firmly. Expanded clones get a size class; other rows say once, few or many, or leave the size out.

V gene	J gene	clone size	D gene	CDR3 DNA	CDR3 protein
TRBV20-1	TRBJ2-3	once	TRBD2	TGCAGTGCTTCCAGCGGGGGGCAGTATTTT	CSASSGGQYF
TRBV4-1	TRBJ2-7	-	-	TGCGCCAGCAGCCAATACAGGGATACCTACGAGCAGTACTTC	CASSQYRDTYEQYF
TRBV5-6	TRBJ1-5	few	TRBD1	TGTGCCAGCAGCTTGGAAACAGGGGTTGTAAATCAGCCCCAGCATTTT	CASSLETGVVNQPQHF
TRBV10-1	TRBJ2-7	-	TRBD2	TGCGCCAGCAGTGAAGGGCTAGCGGGCCAGTACTTC	CASSEGLAGQYF
TRBV24-1	TRBJ2-3	-	-	TGTGCCACCGGGCAGGGAACAGATACGCAGTATTTT	CATGQGTDTQYF
TRBV2	TRBJ1-5	-	-	TGTGCCAGCAGTGAGGCGGGTCAGCCCCAGCATTTT	CASSEAGQPQHF
TRBV28	TRBJ2-3	-	-	TGTGCCAGCGGACACAGCACAGATACGCAGTATTTT	CASGHSTDTQYF
TRBV6-2/TRBV6-3	TRBJ2-5	-	-	TGTGCCAGCAGTTACTCGCCCCTTTCTAGGCGGACTGGTCCACAAGAGACCCAGTACTTC	CASSYSPLSRRTGPQETQYF
TRBV4-1	TRBJ2-5	-	-	TGCGCCAGCAGCCAAGGGCTAGGAGAACAAGAGACCCAGTACTTC	CASSQGLGEQETQYF
TRBV28	TRBJ1-6	once	-	TGTGCCAGCAGTTTCAGGGGCTTTAATTCACCCCTCCACTTT	CASSFRGFNSPLHF
TRBV5-6	TRBJ1-1	-	TRBD1	TGTGCCAGCAGCTCAGACAGGGGGAGCACTGAAGCTTTCTTT	CASSSDRGSTEAFF
TRBV2	TRBJ1-1	-	TRBD1	TGTGCCAGCAGTGAAGGGGGGACAGTCAGGCCAGCCCCTGAAGCTTTCTTT	CASSEGGTVRPAPEAFF
TRBV27	TRBJ2-7	few	-	TGTGCCAGCAGTTTAGAAGTGAGCTCCTACGAGCAGTACTTC	CASSLEVSSYEQYF
TRBV10-1	TRBJ2-3	-	TRBD1	TGCGCCAGCAGTGAGTCCGCAGGGGGCGTATGGGATACGCAGTATTTT	CASSESAGGVWDTQYF
TRBV4-1	TRBJ1-2	-	-	TGCGCCAGCAGCCAGTCACGGGGCCAGGGGCGATATGGCTACACCTTC	CASSQSRGQGRYGYTF
TRBV10-3	TRBJ2-7	-	-	TGTGCCATCAGTGAAAGAGCATACGAGCAGTACTTC	CAISERAYEQYF
TRBV5-6	TRBJ2-1	-	TRBD1	TGTGCCAGCAGCAGTGGACAGGGGATCCCCTACAATGAGCAGTTCTTC	CASSSGQGIPYNEQFF
TRBV23-1	TRBJ2-5	-	-	TGCGCCAGCAGTCAATGGAGCACAGGTTTTCCAGAGACCCAGTACTTC	CASSQWSTGFPETQYF
TRBV5-6	TRBJ1-2	-	-	TGTGCCAGCAGCCCGGGACGGGGGGCGGATGGCTACACCTTC	CASSPGRGADGYTF
TRBV5-4	TRBJ1-1	-	TRBD1	TGTGCCAGCAGCTTGTACAGGGGGCCCACTGAAGCTTTCTTT	CASSLYRGPTEAFF
TRBV5-4	TRBJ1-6	-	-	TGTGCCAGCAGCTCTGACTCGCAACCCCTCCACTTT	CASSSDSQPLHF
TRBV5-6	TRBJ1-4	-	TRBD1	TGTGCCAGCAGCTTTGGGACAGTAAATGAAAAACTGTTTTTT	CASSFGTVNEKLFF
TRBV11-2	TRBJ2-1	-	TRBD2	TGTGCCAGCAGCTTAGTGTCTAGCGGTACCTACAATGAGCAGTTCTTC	CASSLVSSGTYNEQFF
TRBV24-1	TRBJ2-5	-	-	TGTGCCACCAGCGCTAGGGGGGGGGAGACCCAGTACTTC	CATSARGGETQYF
TRBV5-1	TRBJ2-6	-	-	TGCGCCAGCAGCTCGGCGGGGAGTGGGGCCAACGTCCTGACTTTC	CASSSAGSGANVLTF